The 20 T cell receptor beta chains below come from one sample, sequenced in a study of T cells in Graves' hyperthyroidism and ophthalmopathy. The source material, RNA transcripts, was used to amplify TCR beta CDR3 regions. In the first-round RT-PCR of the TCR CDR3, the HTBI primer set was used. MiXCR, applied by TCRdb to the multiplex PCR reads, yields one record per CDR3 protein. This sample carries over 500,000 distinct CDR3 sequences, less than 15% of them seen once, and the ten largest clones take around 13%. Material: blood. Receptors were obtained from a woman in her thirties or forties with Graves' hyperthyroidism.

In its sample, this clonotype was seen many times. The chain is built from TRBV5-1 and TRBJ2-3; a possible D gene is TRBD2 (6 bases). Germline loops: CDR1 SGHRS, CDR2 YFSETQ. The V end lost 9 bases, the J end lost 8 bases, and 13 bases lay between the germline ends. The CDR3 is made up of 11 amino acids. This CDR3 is CATSLSGTQYF. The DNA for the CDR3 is TGCGCCACCTCGCTTAGCGGTACGCAGTATTTT.

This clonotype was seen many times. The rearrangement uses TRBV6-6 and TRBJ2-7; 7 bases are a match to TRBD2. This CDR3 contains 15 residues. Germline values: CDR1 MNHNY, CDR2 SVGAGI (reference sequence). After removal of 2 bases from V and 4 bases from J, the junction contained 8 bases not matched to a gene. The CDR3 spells CASSYERLAIYEQYF. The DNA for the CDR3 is TGTGCCAGCAGTTACGAAAGACTAGCAATTTACGAGCAGTACTTC.

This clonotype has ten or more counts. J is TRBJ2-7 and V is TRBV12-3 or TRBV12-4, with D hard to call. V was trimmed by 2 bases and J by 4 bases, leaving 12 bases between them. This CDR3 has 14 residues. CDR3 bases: TGTGCCAGCAGTTTAACCTTGCTGGAGTACGAGCAGTACTTC. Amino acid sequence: CASSLTLLEYEQYF.

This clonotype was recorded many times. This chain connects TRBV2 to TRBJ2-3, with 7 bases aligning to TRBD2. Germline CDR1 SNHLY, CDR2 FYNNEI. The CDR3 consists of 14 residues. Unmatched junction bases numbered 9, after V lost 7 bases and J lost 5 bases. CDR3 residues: CASNLAGTKDTQYF. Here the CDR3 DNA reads TGTGCCAGCAACCTAGCAGGGACTAAAGATACGCAGTATTTT.

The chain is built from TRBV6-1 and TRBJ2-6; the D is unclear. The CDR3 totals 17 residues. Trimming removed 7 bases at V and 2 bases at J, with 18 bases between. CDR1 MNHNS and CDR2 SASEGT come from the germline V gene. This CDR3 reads CASIPELNNPGANVLTF. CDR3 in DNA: TGTGCCAGCATCCCCGAGTTGAACAATCCTGGGGCCAACGTCCTGACTTTC.

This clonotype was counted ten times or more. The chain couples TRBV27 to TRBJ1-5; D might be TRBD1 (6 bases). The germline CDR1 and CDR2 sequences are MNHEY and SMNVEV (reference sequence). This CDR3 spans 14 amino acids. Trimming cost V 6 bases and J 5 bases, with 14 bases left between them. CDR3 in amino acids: CASRQSGVDQPQHF. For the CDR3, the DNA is TGTGCCAGCAGACAATCAGGGGTCGATCAGCCCCAGCATTTT.

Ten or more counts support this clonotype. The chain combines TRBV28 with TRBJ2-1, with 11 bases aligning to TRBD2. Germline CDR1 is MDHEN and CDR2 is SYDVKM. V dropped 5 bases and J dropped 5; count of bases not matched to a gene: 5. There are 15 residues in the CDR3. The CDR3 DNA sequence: TGTGCCAGCAGTCCGCGACTAGCGGGACACAATGAGCAGTTCTTC. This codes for CASSPRLAGHNEQFF.

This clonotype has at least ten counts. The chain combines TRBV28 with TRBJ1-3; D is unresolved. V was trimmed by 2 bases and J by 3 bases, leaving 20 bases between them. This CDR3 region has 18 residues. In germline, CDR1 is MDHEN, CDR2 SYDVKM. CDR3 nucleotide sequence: TGTGCCAGCAGTTTAGATCCCTGGACCGAAAAGTATGGAAACACCATATATTTT. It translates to CASSLDPWTEKYGNTIYF.

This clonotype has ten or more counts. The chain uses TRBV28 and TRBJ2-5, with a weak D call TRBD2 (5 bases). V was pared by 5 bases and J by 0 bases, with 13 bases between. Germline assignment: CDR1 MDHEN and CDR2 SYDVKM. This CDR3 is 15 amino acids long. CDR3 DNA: TGTGCCAGCAGTCTCCAGCGGAGCTACCAAGAGACCCAGTACTTC. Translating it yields CASSLQRSYQETQYF.

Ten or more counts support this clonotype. The CDR3 DNA follows: TGTGCCAGCAGACCAGGGGGGACAGTTTTTTCTGGCTACACCTTC. Translation gives CASRPGGTVFSGYTF. The chain joins TRBV6-1 to TRBJ1-2; TRBD1 matches 7 bases. Germline CDR1 reads MNHNS; CDR2 reads SASEGT. V lost 6 bases to trimming and J lost 7 bases; unmatched junction nucleotides: 14. The CDR3 length is 15 residues.

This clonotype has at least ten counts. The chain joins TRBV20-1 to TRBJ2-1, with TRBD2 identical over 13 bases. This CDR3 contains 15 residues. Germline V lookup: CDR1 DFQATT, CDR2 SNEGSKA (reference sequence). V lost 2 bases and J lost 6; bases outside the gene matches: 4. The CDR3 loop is CSARTGTSGVNEQFF. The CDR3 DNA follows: TGCAGTGCTAGAACCGGGACTAGCGGGGTCAATGAGCAGTTCTTC.

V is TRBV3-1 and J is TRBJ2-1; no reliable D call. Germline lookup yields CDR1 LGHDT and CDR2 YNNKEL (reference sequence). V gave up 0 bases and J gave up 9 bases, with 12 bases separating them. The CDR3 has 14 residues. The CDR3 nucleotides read TGTGCCAGCAGCCAAGACGCCAGTTGGGGTGAGCAGTTCTTC. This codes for CASSQDASWGEQFF.

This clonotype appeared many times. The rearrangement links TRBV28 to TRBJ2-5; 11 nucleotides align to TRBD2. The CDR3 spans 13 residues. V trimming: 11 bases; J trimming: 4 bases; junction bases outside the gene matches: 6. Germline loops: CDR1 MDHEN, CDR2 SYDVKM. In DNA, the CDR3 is TGTGCCGGTACTAGCGGGAGAGGAGAGACCCAGTACTTC. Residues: CAGTSGRGETQYF.

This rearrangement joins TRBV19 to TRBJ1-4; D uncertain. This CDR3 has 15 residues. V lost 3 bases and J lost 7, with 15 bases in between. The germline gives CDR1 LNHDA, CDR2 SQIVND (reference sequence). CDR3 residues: CASSIELKPVEKLFF. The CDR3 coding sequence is TGTGCCAGTAGTATTGAGCTGAAACCGGTTGAAAAACTGTTTTTT. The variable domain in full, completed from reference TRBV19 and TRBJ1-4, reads DGGITQSPKYLFRKEGQNVTLSCEQNLNHDAMYWYRQDPGQGLRLIYYSQIVNDFQKGDIAEGYSVSREKKESFPLTVTSAQKNPTAFYLCASSIELKPVEKLFFGSGTQLSVL.

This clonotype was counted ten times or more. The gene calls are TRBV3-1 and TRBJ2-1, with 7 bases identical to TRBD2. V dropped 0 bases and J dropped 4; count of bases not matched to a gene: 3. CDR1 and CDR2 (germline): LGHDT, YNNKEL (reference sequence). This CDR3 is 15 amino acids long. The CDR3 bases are TGTGCCAGCAGCCAAGAGGCGGGAGCTTACAATGAGCAGTTCTTC. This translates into CASSQEAGAYNEQFF.

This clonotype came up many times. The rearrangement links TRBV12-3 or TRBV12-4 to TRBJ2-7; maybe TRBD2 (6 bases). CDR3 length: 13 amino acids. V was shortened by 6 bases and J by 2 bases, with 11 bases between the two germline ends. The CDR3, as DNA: TGTGCCAGCAGCACGGACTACCCCTACGAGCAGTACTTC. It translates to CASSTDYPYEQYF.

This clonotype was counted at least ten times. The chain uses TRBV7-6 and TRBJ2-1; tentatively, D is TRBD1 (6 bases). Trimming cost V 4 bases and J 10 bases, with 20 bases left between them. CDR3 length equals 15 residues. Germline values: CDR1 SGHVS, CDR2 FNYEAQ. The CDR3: CASSSQGQGFWEQFF. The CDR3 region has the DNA TGTGCCAGCAGCTCCCAGGGGCAGGGATTTTGGGAGCAGTTCTTC.

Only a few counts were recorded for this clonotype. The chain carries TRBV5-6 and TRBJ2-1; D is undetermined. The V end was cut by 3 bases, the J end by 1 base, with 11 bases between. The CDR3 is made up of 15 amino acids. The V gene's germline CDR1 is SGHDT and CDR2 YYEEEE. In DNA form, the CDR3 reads TGTGCCAGCAGCTCCCTACTCCCTTCCTACAATGAGCAGTTCTTC. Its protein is CASSSLLPSYNEQFF.

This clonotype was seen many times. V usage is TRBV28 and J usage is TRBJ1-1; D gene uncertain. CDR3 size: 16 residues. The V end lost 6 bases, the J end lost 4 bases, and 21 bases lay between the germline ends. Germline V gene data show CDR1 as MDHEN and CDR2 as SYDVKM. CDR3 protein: CASSAQVLSGVTEAFF. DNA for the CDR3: TGTGCCAGCAGCGCCCAGGTTCTATCCGGGGTCACTGAAGCTTTCTTT. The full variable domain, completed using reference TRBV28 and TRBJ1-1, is DVKVTQSSRYLVKRTGEKVFLECVQDMDHENMFWYRQDPGLGLRLIYFSYDVKMKEKGDIPEGYSVSREKKERFSLILESASTNQTSMYLCASSAQVLSGVTEAFFGQGTRLTVV.

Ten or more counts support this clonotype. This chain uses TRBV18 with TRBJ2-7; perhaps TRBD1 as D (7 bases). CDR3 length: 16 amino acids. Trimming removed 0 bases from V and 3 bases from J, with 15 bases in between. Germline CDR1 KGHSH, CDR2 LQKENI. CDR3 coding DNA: TGTGCCAGCTCACCACCATACCCAGGGGGGAACTACGAGCAGTACTTC. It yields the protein CASSPPYPGGNYEQYF.